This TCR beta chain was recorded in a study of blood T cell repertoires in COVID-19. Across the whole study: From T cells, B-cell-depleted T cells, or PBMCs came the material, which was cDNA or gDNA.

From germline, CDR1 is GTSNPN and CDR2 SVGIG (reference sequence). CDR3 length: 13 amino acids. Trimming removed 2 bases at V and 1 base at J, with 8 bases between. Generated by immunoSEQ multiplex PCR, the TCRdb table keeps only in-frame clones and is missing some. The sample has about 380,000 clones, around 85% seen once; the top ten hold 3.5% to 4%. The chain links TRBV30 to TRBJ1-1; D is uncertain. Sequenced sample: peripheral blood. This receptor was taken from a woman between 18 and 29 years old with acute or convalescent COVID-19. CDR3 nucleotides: TGTGCCTGGAGTCTTCGAGGGAACACTGAAGCTTTCTTT. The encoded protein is CAWSLRGNTEAFF. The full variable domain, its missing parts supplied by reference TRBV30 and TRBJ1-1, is SQTIHQWPATLVQPVGSPLSLECTVEGTSNPNLYWYRQAAGRGLQLLFYSVGIGQISSEVPQNLSASRPQDRQFILSSKKLLLSDSGFYLCAWSLRGNTEAFFGQGTRLTVV.